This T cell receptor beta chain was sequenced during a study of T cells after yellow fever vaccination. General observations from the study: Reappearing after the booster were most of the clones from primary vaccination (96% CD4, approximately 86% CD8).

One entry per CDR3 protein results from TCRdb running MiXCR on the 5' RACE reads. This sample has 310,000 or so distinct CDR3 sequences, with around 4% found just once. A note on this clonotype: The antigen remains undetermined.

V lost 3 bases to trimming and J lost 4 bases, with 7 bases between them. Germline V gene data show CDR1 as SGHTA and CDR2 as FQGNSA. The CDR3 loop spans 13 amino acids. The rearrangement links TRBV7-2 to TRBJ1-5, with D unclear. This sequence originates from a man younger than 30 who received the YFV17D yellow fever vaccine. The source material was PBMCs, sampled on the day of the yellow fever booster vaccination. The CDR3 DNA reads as TGTGCCAGCAGCTTCTATATTAATCAGCCCCAGCATTTT. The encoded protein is CASSFYINQPQHF.